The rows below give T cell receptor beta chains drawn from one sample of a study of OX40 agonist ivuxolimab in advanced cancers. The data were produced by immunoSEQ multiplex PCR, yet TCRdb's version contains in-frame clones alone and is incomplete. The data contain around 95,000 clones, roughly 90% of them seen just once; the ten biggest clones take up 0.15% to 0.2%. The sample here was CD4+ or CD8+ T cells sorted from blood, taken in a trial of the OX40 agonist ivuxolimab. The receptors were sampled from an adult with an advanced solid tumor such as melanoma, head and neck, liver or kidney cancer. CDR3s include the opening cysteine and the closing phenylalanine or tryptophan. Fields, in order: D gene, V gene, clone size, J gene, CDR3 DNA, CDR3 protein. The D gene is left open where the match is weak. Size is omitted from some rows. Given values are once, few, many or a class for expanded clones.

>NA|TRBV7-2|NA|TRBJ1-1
TGTGCCAGCAGCTTTCGCATGAACACTGAAGCTTTCTTT
CASSFRMNTEAFF
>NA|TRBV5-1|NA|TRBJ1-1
TGCGCCAGCAGCTTGAGGGCGTTAGGGACTGAAGCTTTCTTT
CASSLRALGTEAFF
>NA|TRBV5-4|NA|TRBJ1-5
TGTGCCAGCAGCTTGGGGGGTGATCAGCCCCAGCATTTT
CASSLGGDQPQHF
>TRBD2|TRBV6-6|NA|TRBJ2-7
TGTGCCAGCTGGGCGGGGGATTCCTACGAGCAGTACTTC
CASWAGDSYEQYF
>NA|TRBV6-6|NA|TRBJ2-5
TGTGCCAGCAGGCAAGGGGGAGAGACCCAGTACTTC
CASRQGGETQYF
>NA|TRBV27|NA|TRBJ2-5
TGTGCCAGCAGCTATATTAGCGGTTACCAAGAGACCCAGTACTTC
CASSYISGYQETQYF
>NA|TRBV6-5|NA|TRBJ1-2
TGTGCCAGCAGTCAGGGAAGAGAAGGCTACACCTTC
CASSQGREGYTF
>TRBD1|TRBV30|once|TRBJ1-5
TGTGCCTGGAGCGAGGGACAGGGCAGCAATCAGCCCCAGCATTTT
CAWSEGQGSNQPQHF
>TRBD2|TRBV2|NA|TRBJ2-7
TGCGCCAGCAGTGAAGAGGCGGGAGGGACCTACGAGCAGTACTTC
CASSEEAGGTYEQYF
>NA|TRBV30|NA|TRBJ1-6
TGTGCCTGGAGTGCCATAGACAGGCGTTATTCACCCCTCCACTTT
CAWSAIDRRYSPLHF
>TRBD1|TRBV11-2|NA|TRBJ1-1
TGTGCCAGCAGTCCAACAGGGGCCGGTGAAGCTTTCTTT
CASSPTGAGEAFF
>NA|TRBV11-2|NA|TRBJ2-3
TGTGCCAGCAGCTCCTACCGGCGGGCCAGCACAGATACGCAGTATTTT
CASSSYRRASTDTQYF
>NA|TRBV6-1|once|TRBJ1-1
TGTGCCAGCAGTTTCGAAAAAACAGCGAACACTGAAGCTTTCTTT
CASSFEKTANTEAFF
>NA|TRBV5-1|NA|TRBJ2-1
TGCGCCAGCAAATCTCTGTCGGGGAATGAGCAGTTCTTC
CASKSLSGNEQFF
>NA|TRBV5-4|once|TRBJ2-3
TGTGCCAGCAGCTTGGTGTGGGGAGGCACAGATACGCAGTATTTT
CASSLVWGGTDTQYF
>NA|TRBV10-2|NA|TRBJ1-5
TGCGCCAGCAGACCGGGACGGCACAATCAGCCCCAGCATTTT
CASRPGRHNQPQHF
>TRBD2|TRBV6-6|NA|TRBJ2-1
TGTGCCAGCAGTTACTCTAGCGGGAGTAACAATGAGCAGTTCTTC
CASSYSSGSNNEQFF
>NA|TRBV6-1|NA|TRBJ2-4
TGTGCCAGCAGTGTACGGCGGAGCGTCGACATTCAGTACTTC
CASSVRRSVDIQYF
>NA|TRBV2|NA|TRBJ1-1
TGTGCCAGCAGGACCCCCTCGGGGCTTGTGAACACTGAAGCTTTCTTT
CASRTPSGLVNTEAFF
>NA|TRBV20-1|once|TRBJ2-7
TGCAGTGCTCCGGGAACCTACGAGCAGTACTTC
CSAPGTYEQYF
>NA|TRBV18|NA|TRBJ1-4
TGTGCCAGCTCACAGGGGTCCGGGACCCTGGCTGAAAAACTGTTTTTT
CASSQGSGTLAEKLFF
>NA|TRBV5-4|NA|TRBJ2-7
TGTGCCAGCAGCCCGGACCGGCGAGAATACGAGCAGTACTTC
CASSPDRREYEQYF
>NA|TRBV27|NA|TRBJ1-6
TGTGCCAGCAGTTTCCGACAGGCGGAGTCACCCCTCCACTTT
CASSFRQAESPLHF
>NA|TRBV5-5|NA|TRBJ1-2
TGTGCCAGCAGCACTGACCGCTATGGCTACACCTTC
CASSTDRYGYTF
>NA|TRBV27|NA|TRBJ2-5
TGTGCCAGCAGTCCGACTTTCACTGGCGCTGTGCCCCCGGGTACCCAGTACTTC
CASSPTFTGAVPPGTQYF
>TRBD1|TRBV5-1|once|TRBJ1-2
TGCGCCAGCTCACTGGGAAACACAGGGGTGTCAGCCGATGGCTACACCTTC
CASSLGNTGVSADGYTF
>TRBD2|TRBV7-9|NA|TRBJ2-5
TGTGCCAGCAGCTCCCATGACGGGAGGGGCGAGACCCAGTACTTC
CASSSHDGRGETQYF
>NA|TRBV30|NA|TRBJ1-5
TGTGCCTGGAGTGACGGGATCAATCAGCCCCAGCATTTT
CAWSDGINQPQHF
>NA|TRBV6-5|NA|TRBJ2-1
TGTGCCAGCAGTTACTCTATCGATGAGAGTGAGCAGTTCTTC
CASSYSIDESEQFF
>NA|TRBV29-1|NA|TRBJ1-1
TGCAGCGGTATAAACACTGAAGCTTTCTTT
CSGINTEAFF
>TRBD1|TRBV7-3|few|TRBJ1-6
TGTGCCAGCAGCTTAGAGGACAGGGCGTCACCCCTCCACTTT
CASSLEDRASPLHF
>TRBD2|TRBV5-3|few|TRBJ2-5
TGTGCCAGAAGCCTCCGTAGCGGGAAAGAAGAGACCCAGTACTTC
CARSLRSGKEETQYF
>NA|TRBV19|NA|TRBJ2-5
TGTGCCAGTAGTATAAATTGGCGAAGGGAGGAGACCCAGTACTTC
CASSINWRREETQYF
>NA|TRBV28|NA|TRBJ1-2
TGTGCCAGCAGTTTCGGGGGTGCAGTGCGGGGCTACACCTTC
CASSFGGAVRGYTF
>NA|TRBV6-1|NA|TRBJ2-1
TGTGCCAGCAGTAAGGAGGCCCTCAATGAGCAGTTCTTC
CASSKEALNEQFF
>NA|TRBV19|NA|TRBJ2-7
TGTGCCAGTAGTCCCACCCCAGTCATGCGGGGAGAGCAGTACTTC
CASSPTPVMRGEQYF
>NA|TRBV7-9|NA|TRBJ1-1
TGTGCCAGCAGCTTAGTGGGGGGCGCAGGTACTGAAGCTTTCTTT
CASSLVGGAGTEAFF
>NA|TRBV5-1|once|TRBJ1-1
TGCGCCAGCAGCTGGGGTTGGGGGGCGGTGGACACTGAAGCTTTCTTT
CASSWGWGAVDTEAFF
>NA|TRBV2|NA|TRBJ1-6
TGTGCCAGCAACAGGGAGGTGTCCTATAATTCACCCCTCCACTTT
CASNREVSYNSPLHF